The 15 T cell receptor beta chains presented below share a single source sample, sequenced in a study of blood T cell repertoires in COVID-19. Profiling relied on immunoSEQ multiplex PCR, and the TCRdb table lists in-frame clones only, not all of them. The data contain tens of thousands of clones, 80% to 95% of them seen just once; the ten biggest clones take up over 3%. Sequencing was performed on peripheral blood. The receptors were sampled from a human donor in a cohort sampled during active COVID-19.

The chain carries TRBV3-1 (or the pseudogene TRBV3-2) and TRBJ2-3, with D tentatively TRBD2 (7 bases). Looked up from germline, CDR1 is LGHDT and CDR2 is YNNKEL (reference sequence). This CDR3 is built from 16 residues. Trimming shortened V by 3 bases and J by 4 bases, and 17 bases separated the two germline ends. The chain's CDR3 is CASSHRSGTSADTQYF. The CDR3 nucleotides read TGTGCCAGCAGCCACCGGAGCGGGACATCCGCAGATACGCAGTATTTT.

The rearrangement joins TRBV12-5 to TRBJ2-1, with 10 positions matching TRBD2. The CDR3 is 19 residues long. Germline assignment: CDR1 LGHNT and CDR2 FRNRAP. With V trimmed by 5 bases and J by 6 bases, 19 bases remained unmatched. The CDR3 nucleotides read TGTGCTAGTGGTCCCAAGCGGGAGGGCCCTCCCCCCGCCGGCAATGAGCAGTTCTTC. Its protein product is CASGPKREGPPPAGNEQFF.

The CDR3 nucleotides are TGCGCCAGCAGCCCTGGGGGCGTAGCGGGAGGGCTTTGGGAGCAGTTCTTC. It translates to CASSPGGVAGGLWEQFF. The chain couples TRBV5-1 to TRBJ2-1, with TRBD2 matching over 11 bases. The germline gives CDR1 SGHRS, CDR2 YFSETQ. J was trimmed by 10 bases and V by 4 bases; bases with no gene match: 16. There are 17 residues in the CDR3.

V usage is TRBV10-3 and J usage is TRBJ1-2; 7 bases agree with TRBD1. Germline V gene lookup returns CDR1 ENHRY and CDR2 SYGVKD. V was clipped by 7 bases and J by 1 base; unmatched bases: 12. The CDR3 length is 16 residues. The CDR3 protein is CAITSPGTDFNYGYTF. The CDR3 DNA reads TGTGCCATCACCTCACCGGGGACAGATTTTAACTATGGCTACACCTTC.

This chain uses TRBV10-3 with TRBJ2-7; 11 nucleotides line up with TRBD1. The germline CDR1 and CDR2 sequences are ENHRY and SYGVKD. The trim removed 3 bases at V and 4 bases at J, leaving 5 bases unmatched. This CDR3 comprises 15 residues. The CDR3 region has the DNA TGTGCCATCAGTGATATAGGACAGGGGGCGTACGAGCAGTACTTC. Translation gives CAISDIGQGAYEQYF.

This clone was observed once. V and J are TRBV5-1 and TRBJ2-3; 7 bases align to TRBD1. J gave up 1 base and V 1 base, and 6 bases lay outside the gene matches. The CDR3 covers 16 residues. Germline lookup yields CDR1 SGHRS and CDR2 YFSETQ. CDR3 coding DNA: TGCGCCAGCAGCTTGACCCAAGGACAGGGCACAGATACGCAGTATTTT. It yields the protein CASSLTQGQGTDTQYF.

The CDR3 protein is CASLGQPVELFF. The CDR3 bases are TGTGCCAGTTTAGGACAGCCGGTGGAGCTGTTTTTT. The chain is built from TRBV28 and TRBJ2-2; TRBD1 is a possible D gene (6 bases). Trimming removed 9 bases from V and 10 bases from J, with 15 bases in between. From germline, CDR1 is MDHEN and CDR2 SYDVKM. The CDR3 runs 12 residues.

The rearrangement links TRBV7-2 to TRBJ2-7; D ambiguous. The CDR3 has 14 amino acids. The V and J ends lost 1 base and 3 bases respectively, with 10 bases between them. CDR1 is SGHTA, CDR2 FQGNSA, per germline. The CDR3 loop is CASSLVGIIYEQYF. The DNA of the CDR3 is TGTGCCAGCAGCTTAGTGGGCATAATCTACGAGCAGTACTTC.

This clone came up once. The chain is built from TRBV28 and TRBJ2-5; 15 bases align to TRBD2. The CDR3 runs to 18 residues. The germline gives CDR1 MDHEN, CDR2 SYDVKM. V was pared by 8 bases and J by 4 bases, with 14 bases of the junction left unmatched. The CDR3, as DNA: TGTGCCAGCCATAAAGGACTAGCGGGAGGGGGAGGGGGAGAGACCCAGTACTTC. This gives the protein CASHKGLAGGGGGETQYF.

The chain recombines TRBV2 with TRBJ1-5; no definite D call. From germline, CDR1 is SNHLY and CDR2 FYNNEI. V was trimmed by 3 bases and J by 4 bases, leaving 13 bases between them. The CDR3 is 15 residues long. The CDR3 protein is CASSDQAAINQPQHF. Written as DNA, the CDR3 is TGTGCCAGCAGTGATCAGGCAGCTATTAATCAGCCCCAGCATTTT.

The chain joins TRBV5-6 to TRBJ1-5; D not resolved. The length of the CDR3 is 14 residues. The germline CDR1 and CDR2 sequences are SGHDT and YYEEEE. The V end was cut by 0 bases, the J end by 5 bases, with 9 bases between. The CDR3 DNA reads TGTGCCAGCAGCTTGGAGGCAGAGGATCAGCCCCAGCATTTT. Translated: CASSLEAEDQPQHF.

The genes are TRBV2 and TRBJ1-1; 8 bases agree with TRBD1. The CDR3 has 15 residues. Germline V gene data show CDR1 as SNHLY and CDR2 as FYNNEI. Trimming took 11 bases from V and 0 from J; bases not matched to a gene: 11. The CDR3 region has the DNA TGTGCCGGGGCACAGGGGGGGTCTCTGAACACTGAAGCTTTCTTT. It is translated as CAGAQGGSLNTEAFF.

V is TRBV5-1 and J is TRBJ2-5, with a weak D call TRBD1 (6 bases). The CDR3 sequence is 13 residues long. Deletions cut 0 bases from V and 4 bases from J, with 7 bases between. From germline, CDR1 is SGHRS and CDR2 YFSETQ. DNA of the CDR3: TGCGCCAGCAGCTTGGACAGGGCAGAGACCCAGTACTTC. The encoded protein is CASSLDRAETQYF.

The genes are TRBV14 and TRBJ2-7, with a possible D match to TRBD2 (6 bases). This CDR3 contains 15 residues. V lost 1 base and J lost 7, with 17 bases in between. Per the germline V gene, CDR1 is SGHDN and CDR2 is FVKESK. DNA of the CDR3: TGTGCCAGCAGCCAAGGAGTTCAGCGGGCTAGGGAGCAGTACTTC. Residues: CASSQGVQRAREQYF.

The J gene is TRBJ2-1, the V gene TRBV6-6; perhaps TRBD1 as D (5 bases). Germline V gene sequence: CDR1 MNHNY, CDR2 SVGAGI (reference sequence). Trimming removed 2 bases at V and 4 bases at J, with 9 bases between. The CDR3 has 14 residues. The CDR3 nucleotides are TGTGCCAGCAGTTACGGATACAGGTACAATGAGCAGTTCTTC. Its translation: CASSYGYRYNEQFF.